This T cell receptor (beta chain) was recorded in a study of T cell responses to AZD1222 COVID-19 vaccine. Findings and limits, study-wide: A rise in Spike-specific TCR breadth and depth followed two AZD1222 doses.

Libraries were prepared by immunoSEQ multiplex PCR; TCRdb keeps only in-frame clonotypes and omits some of them. The table lists around 130,000 clones, about 88% of them singletons. V shed 8 bases and J 2 bases; nucleotides not matched to a gene: 8. The CDR3 consists of 15 residues. With regard to this clone: What it binds is unknown.

V gene TRBV23-1 combines with J gene TRBJ2-7; TRBD1 matches 11 bases. TRBV23-1 is given ORF status, its function remaining uncertain. Specimen: peripheral blood, collected on day 0 of AZD1222 vaccination. The origin of this receptor is an adult in good health. The CDR3 reads CASLPDRGQAYEQYF. The CDR3, as DNA: TGCGCCAGCCTCCCGGACAGGGGGCAAGCCTACGAGCAGTACTTC.